Listed below are T cell receptor beta chains from one sample, sequenced in a study of human T cells and chemical hapten exposure. MiXCR, applied by TCRdb to the RACE reads, yields one record per CDR3 protein. This table holds 60,000 to 90,000 distinct CDR3 sequences, about 9.2% found once. Sequencing was done on a sample of whole blood. The receptors shown here come from a female donor in good health. Some clones in this sample may be carry-over from other donors' samples. Both conserved end residues are part of each CDR3. The D gene is left open where the match is weak. Some rows mark clone size as missing; the rest say once, few, many or name a class of expanded clone.

v_call	j_call	d_call	cdr3_length	clone_size	cdr3_nt	cdr3_aa
TRBV6-5	TRBJ1-5	.	15	few	TGTGCCAGCAGTTACTCATATAATAGCAATCAGCCCCAGCATTTT	CASSYSYNSNQPQHF
TRBV4-3	TRBJ2-2	TRBD2	18	.	TGCGCCAGCAGCCAAGATCCTAGCGGGGGGGCCCGCACCGGGGAGCTGTTTTTT	CASSQDPSGGARTGELFF
TRBV20-1	TRBJ2-2	TRBD1	17	.	TGCAGTGCTAGAGTAGTAGGGGACAGAGATTTCGCCGGGGAGCTGTTTTTT	CSARVVGDRDFAGELFF
TRBV28	TRBJ2-1	TRBD1	14	.	TGTGCCAGCAGTCCAGGGGACAGGGTCAATGAGCAGTTCTTC	CASSPGDRVNEQFF
TRBV29-1	TRBJ2-1	TRBD2	14	many	TGCAGCGTGGTTAGCGGGGGAGCCTACAATGAGCAGTTCTTC	CSVVSGGAYNEQFF
TRBV5-1	TRBJ1-2	.	13	many	TGCGCCAGCAGCTTGGACGGGGACTATGGCTACACCTTC	CASSLDGDYGYTF
TRBV4-3	TRBJ2-7	TRBD2	17	.	TGCGCCAGCAGCCAAGATACCGGGGGGGCCTTCGGTTACGAGCAGTACTTC	CASSQDTGGAFGYEQYF
TRBV3-1	TRBJ2-1	.	12	many	TGTGCCAGCAGCCACCTGTACAATGAGCAGTTCTTC	CASSHLYNEQFF
TRBV4-2	TRBJ2-3	.	14	many	TGTGCCAGCAGCCAAGAAAGCGACACAGATACGCAGTATTTT	CASSQESDTDTQYF
TRBV5-6	TRBJ2-7	.	14	few	TGTGCCAGCAGCTTGGACAGGTTCGACTACGAGCAGTACTTC	CASSLDRFDYEQYF
TRBV14	TRBJ1-1	.	15	.	TGTGCCAGCAGCCAAATCGTCGTCGGGAGATCTGAAGCTTTCTTT	CASSQIVVGRSEAFF
TRBV13	TRBJ2-1	.	14	many	TGTGCCAGCAGCTTAGGTGCGGTTTACAATGAGCAGTTCTTC	CASSLGAVYNEQFF
TRBV12-3/TRBV12-4	TRBJ2-3	.	15	.	TGTGCCAGCAGTTTAACCGGGGACCGCGCAGATACGCAGTATTTT	CASSLTGDRADTQYF
TRBV5-1	TRBJ2-1	TRBD1	15	.	TGCACCAGCAGCCCAACGCCGGGACAGAGCAATGAGCAGTTCTTC	CTSSPTPGQSNEQFF